This is a list of T cell receptor beta chains from one sample in a study of graft-versus-host responses after intestinal transplantation. Here immunoSEQ multiplex PCR was the method, and the copy in TCRdb shows in-frame clones only, minus some. The table records under 45,000 clones, 93% of them present only once. Here the sequenced sample was PBMCs, taken approximately 740 days after intestinal transplantation. These receptors came from a human patient who received an intestinal transplant, so some T cells may come from the graft donor. Each CDR3 is given with its conserved first and last residue. Fields, in order: D gene, clone size, V gene, J gene, CDR3 protein, CDR3 DNA. The D gene is left open where the match is weak. Some rows mark clone size as missing; the rest say once, few, many or name a class of expanded clone.

-	-	TRBV7-2	TRBJ2-7	CASSSQGPYEQYF	TGTGCCAGCAGCTCCCAAGGGCCATACGAGCAGTACTTC
TRBD1	-	TRBV7-9	TRBJ1-4	CASSLGAGGEKLFF	TGTGCCAGCAGCTTAGGAGCAGGGGGGGAAAAACTGTTTTTT
-	-	TRBV6-5	TRBJ2-7	CASRDRRYEQYF	TGTGCCAGCAGGGACCGCCGGTACGAGCAGTACTTC
-	-	TRBV7-3	TRBJ2-5	CAGRETQYF	TGTGCCGGGAGGGAGACCCAGTACTTC
-	-	TRBV5-6	TRBJ1-2	CASSLGGATGYTF	TGTGCCAGCAGCTTGGGGGGAGCTACTGGCTACACCTTC
TRBD1	-	TRBV28	TRBJ1-6	CASSQIGTQGGPLHF	TGTGCCAGCAGCCAGATCGGGACGCAGGGGGGGCCCCTCCACTTT
-	-	TRBV5-1	TRBJ2-1	CASSLWDPADNEQFF	TGCGCCAGCAGCTTGTGGGACCCAGCGGACAATGAGCAGTTCTTC
TRBD1	-	TRBV2	TRBJ1-2	CASSDSQGDSGYTF	TGTGCCAGCAGTGATTCGCAGGGGGATAGTGGCTACACCTTC
-	-	TRBV19	TRBJ1-2	CAGRLSYGYTF	TGTGCCGGAAGGCTTTCCTATGGCTACACCTTC
-	-	TRBV7-9	TRBJ2-2	CASREVGQGNTGELFF	TGTGCCAGCAGAGAGGTGGGGCAGGGGAACACCGGGGAGCTGTTTTTT
-	-	TRBV19	TRBJ2-1	CASMRGDNEQFF	TGTGCCAGTATGAGGGGGGACAATGAGCAGTTCTTC
-	-	TRBV27	TRBJ2-3	CASSPGSTDTQYF	TGTGCCAGCAGCCCGGGGTCCACAGATACGCAGTATTTT
-	-	TRBV18	TRBJ2-5	CASSPYGETQYF	TGTGCCAGCTCACCTTATGGAGAGACCCAGTACTTC
-	-	TRBV30	TRBJ1-5	CAWSAATDQPQHF	TGTGCCTGGAGTGCCGCCACCGATCAGCCCCAGCATTTT
TRBD1	once	TRBV25-1	TRBJ2-1	CASSTTGGSYNEQFF	TGTGCCAGCAGTACTACAGGGGGCTCCTACAATGAGCAGTTCTTC
TRBD2	-	TRBV29-1	TRBJ2-3	CSAVAGLTDTQYF	TGCAGCGCGGTAGCGGGGCTCACAGATACGCAGTATTTT
-	-	TRBV7-9	TRBJ2-3	CASSLANDDTQYF	TGTGCCAGCAGCTTAGCGAACGACGATACGCAGTATTTT
-	few	TRBV6-4	TRBJ2-7	CASSDGGARLYF	TGTGCCAGCAGTGACGGGGGGGCCCGATTGTACTTC
-	once	TRBV9	TRBJ2-6	CASSVAGDSWSGANVLTF	TGTGCCAGCAGCGTAGCGGGGGATAGTTGGTCCGGGGCCAACGTCCTGACTTTC
-	once	TRBV7-9	TRBJ2-5	CASSFRNGGQETQYF	TGTGCCAGCAGCTTTAGGAACGGGGGCCAAGAGACCCAATACTTC
-	-	TRBV6-6	TRBJ1-3	CASSRDISGNTIYF	TGTGCCAGCAGCCGGGACATCTCTGGAAACACCATATATTTT
-	-	TRBV5-4	TRBJ2-5	CASSTRRGSGETQYF	TGTGCCAGCAGCACCCGGAGAGGGTCGGGAGAGACCCAGTACTTC
-	-	TRBV28	TRBJ2-7	CASSLRGALGEQYF	TGTGCCAGCAGTTTACGGGGGGCCCTTGGAGAGCAGTACTTC
TRBD1	-	TRBV27	TRBJ1-2	CASSPTGLHGYTF	TGTGCCAGCAGTCCGACAGGGCTTCATGGCTACACCTTC
TRBD2	few	TRBV27	TRBJ2-7	CASSLAASGYEQYF	TGTGCCAGCAGTTTAGCGGCTAGCGGCTACGAGCAGTACTTC
-	few	TRBV5-8	TRBJ1-6	CASSSEGELATPLHF	TGTGCCAGCAGCTCTGAGGGGGAGCTGGCTACACCCCTCCACTTT
-	-	TRBV11-2	TRBJ1-6	CASSRGTLSSYNSPLHF	TGTGCCAGCAGCCGCGGCACCTTGAGCTCCTATAATTCACCCCTCCACTTT
-	-	TRBV6-6	TRBJ2-7	CASSLARDWEQYF	TGTGCCAGCAGCCTGGCGCGGGATTGGGAGCAGTACTTC
-	once	TRBV5-6	TRBJ1-6	CASSLEGYNSPLHF	TGTGCCAGCAGCTTGGAGGGATATAATTCACCCCTCCACTTT
-	-	TRBV6-5	TRBJ1-3	CASSYWQPSGNTIYF	TGTGCCAGCAGTTACTGGCAGCCCTCTGGAAACACCATATATTTT
-	-	TRBV7-2	TRBJ2-2	CASSSWLELAGTGELFF	TGTGCCAGCAGCTCCTGGCTTGAACTTGCGGGCACCGGGGAGCTGTTTTTT
TRBD1	-	TRBV19	TRBJ2-3	CASSYRQGSDTQYF	TGTGCCAGTAGCTACCGACAGGGGTCGGATACGCAGTATTTT
TRBD1	-	TRBV14	TRBJ1-2	CASSQDSWGTAYGYTF	TGTGCCAGCAGCCAAGATTCTTGGGGGACAGCTTATGGCTACACCTTC
-	-	TRBV2	TRBJ2-7	CASSLMGIGGF	TGTGCCAGCAGTCTCATGGGTATTGGCGGATTC
-	-	TRBV19	TRBJ1-5	CATKVGRINQPQHF	TGTGCCACCAAGGTCGGACGGATCAATCAGCCCCAGCATTTT
TRBD2	-	TRBV7-9	TRBJ2-7	CASSSGLAGGISYEQYF	TGTGCCAGCAGCTCGGGACTAGCGGGAGGAATCTCCTACGAGCAGTACTTC
-	-	TRBV5-1	TRBJ2-5	CASSLSSGVQETQYF	TGCGCCAGCAGCCTCAGTAGCGGAGTCCAAGAGACCCAGTACTTC
-	-	TRBV18	TRBJ2-1	CASSPPTPRDEQFF	TGTGCCAGCTCACCACCTACACCAAGGGATGAGCAGTTCTTC
-	once	TRBV2	TRBJ1-3	CASGGGDGNTIYF	TGTGCCAGCGGCGGGGGCGACGGAAACACCATATATTTT
-	-	TRBV30	TRBJ2-1	CAWDRGARNEQFF	TGTGCCTGGGACCGAGGGGCAAGAAATGAGCAGTTCTTC
-	-	TRBV25-1	TRBJ2-6	CASSPSSGANVLTF	TGTGCCAGCAGCCCCTCGTCTGGGGCCAACGTCCTGACTTTC
TRBD2	-	TRBV5-6	TRBJ2-7	CASTRGGLLYEQYF	TGTGCCAGCACCCGCGGGGGGCTTCTCTACGAGCAGTACTTC